Below are 13 T cell receptor beta chains sequenced from a single sample in a study of regulatory T cells in long-lasting Graves disease. The authors built TCR beta libraries using iRepertoire HTBI primers and Arm-PCR of CDR3 regions. TCRdb re-called the multiplex PCR reads through MiXCR, storing one row per CDR3 protein. The sample has about 350,000 distinct CDR3 sequences, roughly 16% seen once. Time point meaning: newly diagnosed GD, antithyroid drugs for less than 3 months. PBMC RNA served as the TCR library source. The sample was also reused in another study, on T cells in Graves' hyperthyroidism and ophthalmopathy.

The sequencing here drew on peripheral blood mononuclear cells (PBMCs), taken at new diagnosis, from a patient treated with antithyroid drugs. These receptor sequences come from a woman under 30 with Graves disease.

This clonotype was seen a handful of times. The chain is built from TRBV19 and TRBJ2-2; 11 positions agree with TRBD2. CDR1 is LNHDA and CDR2 is SQIVND in the germline V gene (reference sequence). The CDR3 loop spans 15 amino acids. V lost 4 bases to trimming and J lost 6 bases; unmatched junction nucleotides: 4. CDR3 sequence (DNA): TGTGCCAGTAGTACGACTAGCGGGATCGCCGGGGAGCTGTTTTTT. It yields the protein CASSTTSGIAGELFF.

This clonotype was seen repeatedly, ten times or more. The rearrangement joins TRBV27 to TRBJ1-1; D is undetermined. Trimming pared 6 bases from V and 1 base from J, leaving 9 bases between. Per germline, CDR1 MNHEY and CDR2 SMNVEV (reference sequence). CDR3 length equals 13 residues. The DNA of the CDR3 is TGTGCCAGCAGAATGCAGGAGAACACTGAAGCTTTCTTT. Translated, it gives CASRMQENTEAFF.

This clonotype was counted ten times or more. The chain is built from TRBV5-1 and TRBJ2-3, with TRBD2 identical over 8 bases. CDR1 SGHRS and CDR2 YFSETQ come from the germline V gene. Unmatched junction bases numbered 10, after V lost 2 bases and J lost 8 bases. The CDR3 length is 15 residues. The CDR3 DNA is TGCGCCAGCAGCTTACGGACTAGCAGTATTGGTACGCAGTATTTT. The encoded protein is CASSLRTSSIGTQYF. The full variable domain, completed using reference TRBV5-1 and TRBJ2-3, is KAGVTQTPRYLIKTRGQQVTLSCSPISGHRSVSWYQQTPGQGLQFLFEYFSETQRNKGNFPGRFSGRQFSNSRSEMNVSTLELGDSALYLCASSLRTSSIGTQYFGPGTRLTVL.

The table lists this clonotype with many counts. The J gene is TRBJ1-2, the V gene TRBV11-2; no firm D call. The germline V and J ends were trimmed by 1 base and 6 bases, with 18 bases remaining between them. CDR3 length: 16 residues. Germline-derived CDR1 and CDR2 are SGHAT and FQNNGV. In DNA form, the CDR3 reads TGTGCCAGCAGCTTAGCTTTTGGGCGGGTAGTAGATGGCTACACCTTC. This translates into CASSLAFGRVVDGYTF.

The CDR3 region is CSVDPPGGPYNEQFF. DNA of the CDR3: TGCAGCGTTGATCCGCCGGGAGGACCCTACAATGAGCAGTTCTTC. The chain has TRBV29-1 and TRBJ2-1, with 7 bases aligning to TRBD2. CDR1 and CDR2 from the germline V gene are SQVTM and ANQGSEA. Trimming cost V 3 bases and J 2 bases; bases outside gene matches: 7. CDR3 size: 15 residues.

This clonotype has ten or more counts. The chain employs TRBV20-1 and TRBJ2-7, with 8 bases fitting TRBD2. The CDR3 runs 16 residues. V gave up 2 bases and J gave up 0 bases; unmatched junction bases: 9. Germline-derived CDR1 and CDR2 are DFQATT and SNEGSKA (reference sequence). The CDR3: CSARSHGLADSYEQYF. The CDR3 coding sequence is TGCAGTGCTAGATCTCACGGACTAGCCGACTCCTACGAGCAGTACTTC.

This clonotype was detected many times. The gene calls are TRBV20-1 and TRBJ2-5, with D perhaps TRBD2 (5 bases). Trimming left V 2 bases short and J 5 bases short, with 9 bases between. Germline V gene lookup returns CDR1 DFQATT and CDR2 SNEGSKA (reference sequence). The CDR3 is 12 amino acids. In DNA, the CDR3 is TGCAGTGCTAGACCCGGGATGGAGACCCAGTACTTC. As protein: CSARPGMETQYF.

In this sample, this clonotype turned up many times. The chain carries TRBV7-8 and TRBJ1-5, with D possibly TRBD1 on 6 matching bases. The CDR3 extends over 14 amino acids. In germline, CDR1 is SGHVS, CDR2 FQNEAQ. The germline V and J ends were trimmed by 7 bases and 2 bases, with 12 bases remaining between them. The CDR3 sequence is CASTAGAGNQPQHF. Here the CDR3 DNA reads TGTGCCAGCACCGCGGGGGCGGGCAATCAGCCCCAGCATTTT.

The chain employs TRBV28 and TRBJ2-5; D is unclear. CDR1 and CDR2 (germline): MDHEN, SYDVKM. This CDR3 has 14 residues. V was pared by 6 bases and J by 2 bases, with 13 bases between. DNA for the CDR3: TGTGCCAGCAGAAGGGATAGAACTCAAGAGACCCAGTACTTC. Its translation: CASRRDRTQETQYF.

This clonotype occurred many times. The rearrangement joins TRBV28 to TRBJ1-1, with 7 bases that match TRBD1. CDR3 size: 17 residues. V was pared by 4 bases and J by 7 bases, with 18 bases of the junction left unmatched. CDR1 and CDR2 (germline): MDHEN, SYDVKM. CDR3 DNA sequence: TGTGCCAGCAGTTCGCCCCTACAGGGGTCCCTTCGCGATGAAGCTTTCTTT. Amino acid sequence: CASSSPLQGSLRDEAFF.

This clonotype was seen repeatedly, ten times or more. This chain uses TRBV20-1 with TRBJ1-5; D perhaps matches TRBD1 (5 bases). The ends were cut back, 6 bases at V and 11 bases at J, with 17 bases in the middle. Germline V CDR1 and CDR2: DFQATT, SNEGSKA (reference sequence). This CDR3 spans 12 amino acids. The CDR3 coding sequence is TGCAGTGCCGGAAGCTGGGGCCAAGCCCAGCATTTT. Its translation: CSAGSWGQAQHF.

This clonotype was counted ten times or more. This chain links TRBV5-6 with TRBJ2-2; TRBD2 matches at 7 bases. Germline CDR1 is SGHDT and CDR2 is YYEEEE. The length of the CDR3 is 15 residues. Trimming cost V 4 bases and J 6 bases; bases outside gene matches: 9. Here the CDR3 reads CASSVPGGTSGELFF. The CDR3 nucleotides are TGTGCCAGCAGCGTACCCGGGGGGACGTCCGGGGAGCTGTTTTTT.

This clonotype was found many times. The chain employs TRBV11-2 and TRBJ2-1, with TRBD1 identical over 8 bases. The germline gives CDR1 SGHAT, CDR2 FQNNGV. With 4 bases clipped from V and 4 bases from J, the junction kept 6 bases outside the gene matches. This CDR3 spans 15 amino acids. The CDR3 sequence: CASSSQGGRYNEQFF. In DNA, the CDR3 is TGTGCCAGCAGCTCACAGGGGGGAAGATACAATGAGCAGTTCTTC.